What follows are 25 T cell receptor beta chains derived from one specimen sequenced in a study of blood T cell repertoires in COVID-19 (dated by TCRdb to about 2020). Library prep was done by the immunoSEQ multiplex PCR assay. TCRdb limited this immuneACCESS table to in-frame rearrangements with V and J called. A share of clones is missing; checked studies link under half to unresolved V genes, and the rest is unexplained. For this sample there are 150,000 to 200,000 clones; 80% to 90% appear just once. The ten top clones hold 9.5% to 13% of the sample. Input material: peripheral blood. These TCRs come from a woman aged 60-75 years with COVID-19, enrolled during active disease.

This sequence joins TRBV7-2 and TRBJ2-1; TRBD2 agrees at 13 bases. The CDR3 has 15 residues. The germline gives CDR1 SGHTA, CDR2 FQGNSA. Losses at the gene ends were 5 bases for V and 9 bases for J; bases not matched to a gene: 7. The CDR3 nucleotides read TGTGCCAGCAGCGATCGACTAGCGGGAGGTCGTGAGCAGTTCTTC. It yields the protein CASSDRLAGGREQFF.

The chain employs TRBV18 and TRBJ1-1; tentatively, D is TRBD1 (5 bases). This CDR3 contains 15 residues. The germline V gene has CDR1 KGHSH and CDR2 LQKENI. The ends were cut back, 0 bases at V and 1 base at J, with 9 bases in the middle. CDR3 sequence (DNA): TGTGCCAGCTCACCACCGCAGGGCAGGAACACTGAAGCTTTCTTT. Translated: CASSPPQGRNTEAFF.

The V gene is TRBV13, the J gene TRBJ2-3, with D perhaps matching TRBD1 (6 bases). The germline CDR1 and CDR2 sequences are PRHDT and FYEKMQ (reference sequence). V was trimmed by 5 bases and J by 6 bases, leaving 18 bases between them. CDR3 length equals 15 residues. CDR3: CASSHGQRTTDTQYF. DNA for the CDR3: TGTGCCAGCAGCCACGGACAGAGGACAACGGATACGCAGTATTTT.

This clone came up a few times. The chain combines TRBV3-1 (or the pseudogene TRBV3-2) with TRBJ1-4, with no clear D. V was clipped by 4 bases and J by 6 bases, with 15 bases between them. This CDR3 contains 15 residues. In germline, CDR1 is LGHDT, CDR2 YNNKEL (reference sequence). The CDR3 protein is CASSLYRGGDEKLFF. Written as DNA, the CDR3 is TGTGCCAGCAGCCTTTATCGCGGAGGTGATGAAAAACTGTTTTTT.

This clone has more than one count but fewer than ten. V and J are TRBV24-1 and TRBJ2-7, with D perhaps TRBD2 (5 bases). Germline CDR1 is KGHDR and CDR2 is SFDVKD. The CDR3 covers 11 residues. Trimming took 9 bases from V and 3 from J, leaving 8 bases between them. In nucleotides, the CDR3 is TGTGCCACCGCTGACTACTACGAGCAGTACTTC. Its translation is CATADYYEQYF.

This clone was picked up a small number of times. The chain is built from TRBV12-3 or TRBV12-4 and TRBJ1-5; no definite D call. Between the trimmed V and J ends, which lost 5 bases and 7 bases, there was a span of 9 bases. The CDR3 is 12 residues long. The chain's CDR3 is CASSEREQPQHF. CDR3 bases: TGTGCCAGCAGTGAGCGGGAGCAGCCCCAGCATTTT.

This clone was found a few times. This chain connects TRBV7-9 to TRBJ2-1; D not certain. Trimming shortened V by 6 bases and J by 9 bases, and 9 bases separated the two germline ends. This CDR3 is 11 amino acids long. In germline, CDR1 is SEHNR, CDR2 FQNEAQ (reference sequence). CDR3 bases: TGTGCCAGCAGTGTCATTTCTGAGCAGTTCTTC. Translation gives CASSVISEQFF.

In its sample, this clone was seen once. The V gene is TRBV7-9, the J gene TRBJ1-4, with TRBD1 matching 9 bases. This CDR3 region has 16 residues. Germline-derived CDR1 and CDR2 are SEHNR and FQNEAQ (reference sequence). The trim removed 1 base at V and 6 bases at J, leaving 6 bases unmatched. CDR3 sequence (DNA): TGTGCCAGCAGCTTAGTACAGGGGGCGAAAGATGAAAAACTGTTTTTT. This encodes CASSLVQGAKDEKLFF.

The chain combines TRBV7-3 with TRBJ2-1, with D perhaps TRBD1 (5 bases). Trimming stripped 1 base from V and 5 bases from J, with 15 bases between. The CDR3 totals 16 residues. Germline V gene sequence: CDR1 SGHTA, CDR2 FQGTGA. In DNA, the CDR3 is TGTGCCAGCAGCTTAATTCGCAGGGCAAACCACAATGAGCAGTTCTTC. It translates to CASSLIRRANHNEQFF.

The chain carries TRBV9 and TRBJ2-1; 10 bases match TRBD2. Trimming cost V 3 bases and J 8 bases; bases outside gene matches: 8. The V gene's germline CDR1 is SGDLS and CDR2 YYNGEE. CDR3 size: 15 residues. CDR3 amino acids: CASSAGRLAGDEQFF. The CDR3 DNA reads as TGTGCCAGCAGCGCAGGCCGTCTAGCGGGAGATGAGCAGTTCTTC.

V gene TRBV6-5 combines with J gene TRBJ2-1; 10 positions agree with TRBD2. Germline CDR1 and CDR2: MNHEY and SVGAGI. V shed 6 bases and J 5 bases; nucleotides not matched to a gene: 7. The CDR3 contains 15 residues. This chain's CDR3 is CASRRLAGLDNEQFF. CDR3 nucleotides: TGTGCCAGCAGAAGACTAGCGGGCTTAGACAATGAGCAGTTCTTC.

Here the CDR3 reads CASSVTEQETQYF. DNA of the CDR3: TGTGCCAGCAGCGTGACAGAGCAAGAGACCCAGTACTTC. V is TRBV5-5 and J is TRBJ2-5, with D possibly TRBD1 on 5 matching bases. Trimming removed 4 bases at V and 2 bases at J, with 9 bases between. Per germline, CDR1 SGHKS and CDR2 YYEKEE (reference sequence). The CDR3 has 13 residues.

V and J are TRBV2 and TRBJ1-5, with 9 nucleotides matching TRBD1. The CDR3 is 17 residues long. The J segment lost 1 base and the V segment lost 6 bases, leaving 10 bases of the junction unmatched. Germline V gives CDR1 SNHLY, CDR2 FYNNEI. This CDR3 reads CASRPLTGGRSNQPQHF. CDR3 DNA sequence: TGTGCCAGCAGGCCCCTCACAGGGGGCAGAAGCAATCAGCCCCAGCATTTT.

This chain joins TRBV9 and TRBJ2-1; 8 bases map to TRBD2. The V and J ends lost 3 bases and 6 bases, in that order; junction bases with no gene match: 5. The length of the CDR3 is 14 residues. CDR1 and CDR2 from the germline V gene are SGDLS and YYNGEE. CDR3 DNA: TGTGCCAGCAGCGCGTCGGGACTAGTCAATGAGCAGTTCTTC. It specifies CASSASGLVNEQFF.

This rearrangement joins TRBV6-5 to TRBJ1-5, with 9 bases fitting TRBD1. Per the germline V gene, CDR1 is MNHEY and CDR2 is SVGAGI. V lost 6 bases, J lost 6 bases, and 6 bases stayed unmatched. This CDR3 has 14 residues. CDR3 DNA: TGTGCCAGCAGCAATAACAGGGGGCCTCAGCCCCAGCATTTT. Its translation: CASSNNRGPQPQHF.

The chain has TRBV27 and TRBJ2-3; TRBD1 aligns across 8 bases. Germline CDR1 MNHEY, CDR2 SMNVEV (reference sequence). V trimming: 6 bases; J trimming: 6 bases; junction bases outside the gene matches: 8. The CDR3 totals 14 residues. DNA for the CDR3: TGTGCCAGCAGCGCAGGGGGCAGTAAGGATACGCAGTATTTT. Encoded protein: CASSAGGSKDTQYF.

This clone was counted a single time. The J gene is TRBJ2-2, the V gene TRBV11-2; 9 bases are shared with TRBD1. Looked up from germline, CDR1 is SGHAT and CDR2 is FQNNGV. The CDR3 runs to 17 residues. J lost 5 bases, V lost 0 bases, and 7 bases had no gene match. The CDR3, as DNA: TGTGCCAGCAGCTTAGATTCTGGGACAGGGAGGACCGGGGAGCTGTTTTTT. Its protein is CASSLDSGTGRTGELFF. Variable domain in full (rest from reference TRBV11-2 and TRBJ2-2): EAGVAQSPRYKIIEKRQSVAFWCNPISGHATLYWYQQILGQGPKLLIQFQNNGVVDDSQLPKDRFSAERLKGVDSTLKIQPAKLEDSAVYLCASSLDSGTGRTGELFFGEGSRLTVL.

The rearrangement links TRBV28 to TRBJ2-7, with a weak D call TRBD1 (6 bases). Trimming left V 4 bases short and J 0 bases short, with 16 bases between. CDR1 is MDHEN, CDR2 SYDVKM, per germline. The CDR3 consists of 16 residues. DNA for the CDR3: TGTGCCAGCAGTTCTTCCGGTCAGGGGTTCTCCTACGAGCAGTACTTC. This translates into CASSSSGQGFSYEQYF.

In regard to this clone: Mismatch with germline at one junction end may stem from a read error. The chain uses TRBV28 and TRBJ2-7, with 11 bases matching TRBD1. Germline CDR1 is MDHEN and CDR2 is SYDVKM. The CDR3 runs 11 residues. In DNA form, the CDR3 reads TGTGCCAGCAGTCTAGGACAGGGGGCTACATTC. Translating gives CASSLGQGATF.

The chain uses TRBV2 and TRBJ2-7; possible D gene TRBD2, 6 bases. Germline lookup yields CDR1 SNHLY and CDR2 FYNNEI. CDR3 length: 15 residues. V was pared by 11 bases and J by 0 bases, with 20 bases between. The CDR3 is CAASRGTLSSYEQYF. CDR3 sequence (DNA): TGTGCCGCCAGCAGAGGGACTTTGAGCTCCTACGAGCAGTACTTC.

This chain connects TRBV10-3 to TRBJ1-6, with unresolved D. V gave up 10 bases and J gave up 8 bases, with 12 bases separating them. Germline V gene sequence: CDR1 ENHRY, CDR2 SYGVKD. CDR3 length: 12 residues. The CDR3 coding sequence is TGTGCCAGCCGCACGGGAGATTCACCCCTCCACTTT. Protein sequence: CASRTGDSPLHF.

The chain carries TRBV18 and TRBJ1-6; 11 nucleotides line up with TRBD1. Trimming cost V 3 bases and J 12 bases; bases outside gene matches: 7. The germline CDR1 and CDR2 sequences are KGHSH and LQKENI. The CDR3 loop spans 15 amino acids. CDR3 nucleotides: TGTGCCAGCTCACCCCGGACAGGGGGCGCGGAACCCCTCCACTTT. It specifies CASSPRTGGAEPLHF.

The V and J genes are TRBV7-8 and TRBJ2-1; TRBD2 aligns across 7 bases. CDR1 is SGHVS and CDR2 is FQNEAQ in the germline V gene. The trim removed 7 bases at V and 9 bases at J, leaving 18 bases unmatched. The CDR3 contains 16 residues. The CDR3 region is CASTGPTGLKFIEQFF. CDR3 in DNA: TGTGCCAGCACTGGGCCGACGGGACTAAAATTCATTGAGCAGTTCTTC.

The rearrangement uses TRBV5-4 and TRBJ1-5, with D possibly being TRBD1 (6 bases). Germline V CDR1 and CDR2: SGHNT, YYREEE (reference sequence). CDR3 length: 14 amino acids. With 4 bases removed from V and 5 bases from J, the gap between germline ends came to 13 bases. The CDR3 region is CASSVFGGHQPQHF. CDR3 DNA: TGTGCCAGCAGCGTCTTTGGGGGCCATCAGCCCCAGCATTTT. The whole variable domain, remainder taken from reference TRBV5-4 and TRBJ1-5, is ETGVTQSPTHLIKTRGQQVTLRCSSQSGHNTVSWYQQALGQGPQFIFQYYREEENGRGNFPPRFSGLQFPNYSSELNVNALELDDSALYLCASSVFGGHQPQHFGDGTRLSIL.

This chain connects TRBV9 to TRBJ2-3, with 7 nucleotides matching TRBD1. This CDR3 region has 17 residues. Trimming took 0 bases from V and 1 from J; bases not matched to a gene: 8. Germline V CDR1 and CDR2: SGDLS, YYNGEE. CDR3 in amino acids: CASSVELTGPGTDTQYF. CDR3 coding DNA: TGTGCCAGCAGCGTAGAGTTGACAGGGCCAGGCACAGATACGCAGTATTTT.